Listed here is a single T cell receptor beta chain. This entry belongs to a study of beta chain features in type 1 diabetes. The germline V gene has CDR1 SGDLS and CDR2 YYNGEE. Trimming shortened V by 4 bases and J by 4 bases, and 31 bases separated the two germline ends. CDR3 length equals 20 residues. Every isolated RNA sample was fully reverse transcribed, so sequencing captured expressed TCRB transcripts. Produced via immunoSEQ multiplex PCR; TCRdb's table is partial and in-frame only. Of roughly 450,000 clones listed, around 10% are singletons. The sequenced material came from naive CD4+ T cells from blood. V is TRBV9 and J is TRBJ2-3; D unclear. The clonotype was recovered from a woman under 30 in good health. The CDR3 DNA sequence: TGTGCCAGCAGCCAACGATCGAGGCCAGACACCAACGCGTGGGCAGATACGCAGTATTTT. Translation gives CASSQRSRPDTNAWADTQYF.